Each of the 6 T cell receptor beta chains below was sequenced from the same sample in a study of T cell repertoires in cytomegalovirus infection. TCRdb reprocessed the reads via MiXCR and lists one record per CDR3 protein. The data show around 540,000 distinct CDR3 sequences, with 25% to 35% seen just once and roughly a sixth held by the top ten. No antigen is known for these receptors. Material: cultured PBMCs, obtained from culture after CMV antigen stimulation. Receptors originate from a human donor in good health (CMV status not recorded). Some clones in this sample may be carry-over from other donors' samples.

This chain uses TRBV15 with TRBJ1-1; D call uncertain. The germline CDR1 and CDR2 sequences are LNHNV and YYDKDF (reference sequence). The CDR3 contains 13 residues. V gave up 5 bases and J gave up 1 base, with 8 bases separating them. The CDR3 DNA follows: TGTGCCACCAGCGTCGGACGGAACACTGAAGCTTTCTTT. Its protein is CATSVGRNTEAFF.

This clonotype came up once. The chain carries TRBV7-3 and TRBJ2-7; TRBD2 matches at 10 bases. Germline assignment: CDR1 SGHTA and CDR2 FQGTGA. The CDR3 covers 18 residues. V trimming: 5 bases; J trimming: 5 bases; junction bases outside the gene matches: 18. DNA for the CDR3: TGTGCCAGCAGCCCGGGGGGATCTGGGGCTAGCGGGAGACACGAGCAGTACTTC. The encoded protein is CASSPGGSGASGRHEQYF.

The chain uses TRBV7-2 and TRBJ1-1; D call uncertain. Per the germline V gene, CDR1 is SGHTA and CDR2 is FQGNSA. V was cut by 5 bases and J by 4 bases, with 11 bases left in between. CDR3 length: 13 residues. CDR3 amino acids: CASSRRGITEAFF. For the CDR3, the DNA is TGTGCCAGCAGCCGTAGAGGGATCACTGAAGCTTTCTTT.

V usage is TRBV20-1 and J usage is TRBJ1-5; D not certain. Germline loops: CDR1 DFQATT, CDR2 SNEGSKA (reference sequence). This CDR3 contains 14 residues. The V end was cut by 0 bases, the J end by 0 bases, with 6 bases between. Here the CDR3 DNA reads TGCAGTGCTAGAGACGGATATAGCAATCAGCCCCAGCATTTT. This translates into CSARDGYSNQPQHF.

In this sample, this clonotype turned up many times. The chain couples TRBV7-2 to TRBJ2-1; D not certain. The V gene's germline CDR1 is SGHTA and CDR2 FQGNSA. With 3 bases removed from V and 5 bases from J, the gap between germline ends came to 8 bases. The CDR3 loop spans 13 amino acids. The CDR3 sequence: CASSFRQNNEQFF. Written as DNA, the CDR3 is TGTGCCAGCAGCTTTCGGCAAAACAATGAGCAGTTCTTC.

This clonotype was seen a handful of times. The J gene is TRBJ1-6, the V gene TRBV7-2; possibly TRBD1 for D (5 bases). The CDR3 covers 13 residues. Between the trimmed V and J ends, which lost 2 bases and 9 bases, there was a span of 8 bases. Per the germline V gene, CDR1 is SGHTA and CDR2 is FQGNSA. CDR3 amino acids: CASSLRGPSPLHF. The CDR3 bases are TGTGCCAGCAGCTTAAGGGGCCCTTCACCCCTCCACTTT.